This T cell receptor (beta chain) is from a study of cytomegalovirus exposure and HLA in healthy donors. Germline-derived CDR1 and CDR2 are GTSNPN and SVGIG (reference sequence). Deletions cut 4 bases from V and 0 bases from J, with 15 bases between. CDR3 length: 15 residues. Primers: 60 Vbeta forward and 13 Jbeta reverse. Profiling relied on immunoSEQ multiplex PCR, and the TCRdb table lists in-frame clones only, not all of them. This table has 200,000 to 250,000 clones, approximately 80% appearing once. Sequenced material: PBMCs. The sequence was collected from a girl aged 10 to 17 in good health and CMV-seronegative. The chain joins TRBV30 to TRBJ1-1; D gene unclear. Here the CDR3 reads CAWTSNERMNTEAFF. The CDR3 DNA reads TGTGCCTGGACATCCAATGAGCGGATGAACACTGAAGCTTTCTTT.